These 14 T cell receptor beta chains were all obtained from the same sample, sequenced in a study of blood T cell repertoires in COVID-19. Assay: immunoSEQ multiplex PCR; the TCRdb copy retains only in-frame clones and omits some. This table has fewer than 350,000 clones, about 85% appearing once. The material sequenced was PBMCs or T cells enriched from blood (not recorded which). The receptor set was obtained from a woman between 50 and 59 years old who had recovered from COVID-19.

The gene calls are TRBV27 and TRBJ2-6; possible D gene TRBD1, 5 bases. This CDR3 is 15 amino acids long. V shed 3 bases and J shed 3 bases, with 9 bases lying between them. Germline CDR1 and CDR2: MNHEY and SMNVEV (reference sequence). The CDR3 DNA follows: TGTGCCAGCAGTTTTGAAAGGGGTGGGGCCAACGTCCTGACTTTC. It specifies CASSFERGGANVLTF.

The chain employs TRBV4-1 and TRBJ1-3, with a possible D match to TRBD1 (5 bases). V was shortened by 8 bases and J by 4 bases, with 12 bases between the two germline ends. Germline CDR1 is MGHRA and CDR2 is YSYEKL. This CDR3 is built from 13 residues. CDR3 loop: CASRKTEGNTIYF. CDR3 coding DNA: TGCGCCAGCCGCAAGACAGAGGGAAACACCATATATTTT.

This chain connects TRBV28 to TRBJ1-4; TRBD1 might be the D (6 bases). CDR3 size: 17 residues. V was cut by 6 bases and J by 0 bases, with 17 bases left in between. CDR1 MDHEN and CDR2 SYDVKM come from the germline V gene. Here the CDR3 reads CASRGADFLATNEKLFF. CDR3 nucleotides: TGTGCCAGCAGGGGGGCCGACTTTTTGGCAACTAATGAAAAACTGTTTTTT.

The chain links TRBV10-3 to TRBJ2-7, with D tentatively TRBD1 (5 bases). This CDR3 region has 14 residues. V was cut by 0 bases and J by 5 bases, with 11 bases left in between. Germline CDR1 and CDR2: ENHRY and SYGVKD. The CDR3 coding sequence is TGTGCCATCAGTGAGTCTCAGGGTGTTCACGAGCAGTACTTC. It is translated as CAISESQGVHEQYF.

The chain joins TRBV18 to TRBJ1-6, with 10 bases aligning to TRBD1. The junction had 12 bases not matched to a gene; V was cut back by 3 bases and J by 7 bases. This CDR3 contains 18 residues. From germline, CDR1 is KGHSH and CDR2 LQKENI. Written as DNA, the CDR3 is TGTGCCAGCTCACCGCCCCCTACTCGGACAGGGGGAAATTCACCCCTCCACTTT. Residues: CASSPPPTRTGGNSPLHF.

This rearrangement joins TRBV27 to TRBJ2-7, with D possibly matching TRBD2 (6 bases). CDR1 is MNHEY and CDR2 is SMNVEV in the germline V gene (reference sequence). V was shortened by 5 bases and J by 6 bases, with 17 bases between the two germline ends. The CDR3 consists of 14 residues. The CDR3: CASSHGTSGREQYF. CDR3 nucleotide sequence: TGTGCCAGCAGTCACGGGACTTCTGGCCGCGAGCAGTACTTC.

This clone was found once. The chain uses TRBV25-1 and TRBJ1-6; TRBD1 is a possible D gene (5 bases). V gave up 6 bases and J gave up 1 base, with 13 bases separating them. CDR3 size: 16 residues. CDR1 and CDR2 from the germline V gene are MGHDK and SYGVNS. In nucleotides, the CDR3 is TGTGCCAGCAGAGGGCAGGGCGCATCCTATAATTCACCCCTCCACTTT. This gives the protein CASRGQGASYNSPLHF.

CDR3 in DNA: TGCGCCAGCCTCAAGGTCAGCGGGAGGCCGCAAGAGACCCAGTACTTC. Translated: CASLKVSGRPQETQYF. V is TRBV10-2 and J is TRBJ2-5; 9 bases match TRBD2. CDR1 WSHSY and CDR2 SAAADI come from the germline V gene. The CDR3 loop spans 16 amino acids. Losses at the gene ends were 8 bases for V and 2 bases for J; bases not matched to a gene: 12.

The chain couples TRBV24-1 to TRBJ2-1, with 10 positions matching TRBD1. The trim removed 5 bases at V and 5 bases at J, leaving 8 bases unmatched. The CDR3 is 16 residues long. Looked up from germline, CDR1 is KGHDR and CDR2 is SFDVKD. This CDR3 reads CATSAQPGTGDNEQFF. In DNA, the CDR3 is TGTGCCACCAGTGCTCAACCGGGGACAGGGGACAATGAGCAGTTCTTC.

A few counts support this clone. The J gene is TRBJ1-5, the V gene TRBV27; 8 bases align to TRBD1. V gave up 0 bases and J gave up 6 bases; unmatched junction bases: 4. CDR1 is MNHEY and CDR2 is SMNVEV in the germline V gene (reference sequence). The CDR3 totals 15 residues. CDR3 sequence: CASSLSFRGRQPQHF. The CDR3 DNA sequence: TGTGCCAGCAGTTTATCGTTCAGGGGGCGTCAGCCCCAGCATTTT.

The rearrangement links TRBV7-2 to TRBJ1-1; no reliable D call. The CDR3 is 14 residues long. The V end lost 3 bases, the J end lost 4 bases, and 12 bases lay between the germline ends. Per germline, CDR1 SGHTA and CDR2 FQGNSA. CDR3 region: CASSLHRRSTEAFF. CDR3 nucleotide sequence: TGTGCCAGCAGCTTGCATCGGAGGAGCACTGAAGCTTTCTTT. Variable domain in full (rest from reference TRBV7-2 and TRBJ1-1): GAGVSQSPSNKVTEKGKDVELRCDPISGHTALYWYRQSLGQGLEFLIYFQGNSAPDKSGLPSDRFSAERTGGSVSTLTIQRTQQEDSAVYLCASSLHRRSTEAFFGQGTRLTVV.

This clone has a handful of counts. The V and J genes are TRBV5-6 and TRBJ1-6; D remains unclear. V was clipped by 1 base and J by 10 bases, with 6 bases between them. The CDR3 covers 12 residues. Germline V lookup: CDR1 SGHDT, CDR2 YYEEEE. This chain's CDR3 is CASSLWESPLHF. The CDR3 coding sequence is TGTGCCAGCAGCTTGTGGGAGTCACCCCTCCACTTT.

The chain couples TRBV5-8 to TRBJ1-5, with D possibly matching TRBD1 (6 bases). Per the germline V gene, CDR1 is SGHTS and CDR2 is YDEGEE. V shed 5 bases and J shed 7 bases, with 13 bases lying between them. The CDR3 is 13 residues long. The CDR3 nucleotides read TGTGCCAGCAGGTTGACAGGAGGGCAGCCCCAGCATTTT. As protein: CASRLTGGQPQHF.

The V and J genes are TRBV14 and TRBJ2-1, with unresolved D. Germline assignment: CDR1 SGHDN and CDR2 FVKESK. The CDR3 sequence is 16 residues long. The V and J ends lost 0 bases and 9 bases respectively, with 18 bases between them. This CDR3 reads CASSQDLGASSGEQFF. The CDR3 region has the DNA TGTGCCAGCAGCCAAGATCTAGGAGCATCGTCGGGTGAGCAGTTCTTC.